This T cell receptor (beta chain) was obtained from a study of CD8 T cells in ankylosing spondylitis. Germline CDR1 is SGHAT and CDR2 is FQDESV (reference sequence). This CDR3 spans 13 amino acids. V was cut by 0 bases and J by 4 bases, with 5 bases left in between. Each CDR3 protein is one row after TCRdb ran MiXCR on the 5' RACE reads. The table includes 200,000 to 300,000 distinct CDR3 sequences, over 9.5% detected once. Sequencing was carried out using blood, either unsorted or a sorted T cell fraction (not recorded which). This sequence was found in a male donor with ankylosing spondylitis or in good health (not recorded which). V is TRBV11-1 and J is TRBJ2-3, with unresolved D. As DNA, the CDR3 is TGTGCCAGCAGCTTAGCCGTGGCAGATACGCAGTATTTT. Its protein is CASSLAVADTQYF. Using reference TRBV11-1 and TRBJ2-3 for the parts outside the CDR3, the full variable domain is EAEVAQSPRYKITEKSQAVAFWCDPISGHATLYWYRQILGQGPELLVQFQDESVVDDSQLPKDRFSAERLKGVDSTLKIQPAELGDSAMYLCASSLAVADTQYFGPGTRLTVL.